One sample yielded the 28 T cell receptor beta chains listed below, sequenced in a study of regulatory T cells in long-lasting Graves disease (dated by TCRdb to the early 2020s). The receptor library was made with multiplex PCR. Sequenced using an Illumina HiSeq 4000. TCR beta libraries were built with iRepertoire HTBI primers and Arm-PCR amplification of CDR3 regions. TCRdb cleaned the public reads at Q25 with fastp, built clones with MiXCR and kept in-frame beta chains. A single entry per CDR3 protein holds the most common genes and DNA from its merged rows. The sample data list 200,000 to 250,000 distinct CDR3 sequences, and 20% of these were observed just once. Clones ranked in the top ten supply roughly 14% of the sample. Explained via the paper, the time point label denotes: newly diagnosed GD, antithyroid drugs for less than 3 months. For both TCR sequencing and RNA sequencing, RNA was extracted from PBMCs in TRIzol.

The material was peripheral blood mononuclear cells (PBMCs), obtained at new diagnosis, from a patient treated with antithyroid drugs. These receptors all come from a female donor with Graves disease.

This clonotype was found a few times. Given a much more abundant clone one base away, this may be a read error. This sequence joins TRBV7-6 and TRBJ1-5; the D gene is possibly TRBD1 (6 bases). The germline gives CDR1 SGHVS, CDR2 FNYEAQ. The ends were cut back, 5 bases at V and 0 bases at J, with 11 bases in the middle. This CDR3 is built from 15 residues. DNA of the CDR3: TGTGCCAGCAGCCCGGGACAATGTAGCAATCAGCCCCAGCATTTT. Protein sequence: CASSPGQCSNQPQHF. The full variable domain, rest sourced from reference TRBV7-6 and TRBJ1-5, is GAGVSQSPRYKVTKRGQDVALRCDPISGHVSLYWYRQALGQGPEFLTYFNYEAQQDKSGLPNDRFSAERPEGSISTLTIQRTEQRDSAMYRCASSPGQCSNQPQHFGDGTRLSIL.

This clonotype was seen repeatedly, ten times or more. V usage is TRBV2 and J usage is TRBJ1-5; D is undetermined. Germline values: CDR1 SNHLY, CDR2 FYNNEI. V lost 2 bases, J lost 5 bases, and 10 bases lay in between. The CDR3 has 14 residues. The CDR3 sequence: CASSEQDRYQPQHF. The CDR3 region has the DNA TGTGCCAGCAGTGAACAGGATAGGTATCAGCCCCAGCATTTT.

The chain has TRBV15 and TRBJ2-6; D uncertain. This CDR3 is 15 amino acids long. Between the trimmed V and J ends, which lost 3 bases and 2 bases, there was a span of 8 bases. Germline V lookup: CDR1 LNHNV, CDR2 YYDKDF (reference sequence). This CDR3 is CATSRLDPGANVLTF. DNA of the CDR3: TGTGCCACCAGCAGGTTAGATCCTGGGGCCAACGTCCTGACTTTC.

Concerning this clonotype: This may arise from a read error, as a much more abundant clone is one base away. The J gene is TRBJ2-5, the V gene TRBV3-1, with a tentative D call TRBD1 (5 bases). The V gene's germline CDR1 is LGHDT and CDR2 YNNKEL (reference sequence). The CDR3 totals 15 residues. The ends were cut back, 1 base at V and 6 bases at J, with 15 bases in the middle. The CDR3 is CASSQGGGRVKTQYF. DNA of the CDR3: TGTGCCAGCAGCCAAGGTGGTGGCAGGGTTAAGACCCAGTACTTC.

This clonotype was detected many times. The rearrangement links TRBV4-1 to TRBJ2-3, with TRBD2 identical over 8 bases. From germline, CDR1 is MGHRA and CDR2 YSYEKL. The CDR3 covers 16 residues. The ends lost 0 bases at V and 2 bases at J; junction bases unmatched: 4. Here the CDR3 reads CASSQEGLGHTDTQYF. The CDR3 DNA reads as TGCGCCAGCAGCCAAGAGGGACTAGGGCACACAGATACGCAGTATTTT.

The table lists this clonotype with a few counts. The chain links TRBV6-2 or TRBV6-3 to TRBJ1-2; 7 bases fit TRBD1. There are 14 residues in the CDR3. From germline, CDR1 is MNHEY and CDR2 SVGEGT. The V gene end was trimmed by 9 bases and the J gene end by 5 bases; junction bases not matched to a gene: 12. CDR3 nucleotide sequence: TGTGCCAGTCCCGGTACAGGGGATTCTTATGGCTACACCTTC. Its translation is CASPGTGDSYGYTF.

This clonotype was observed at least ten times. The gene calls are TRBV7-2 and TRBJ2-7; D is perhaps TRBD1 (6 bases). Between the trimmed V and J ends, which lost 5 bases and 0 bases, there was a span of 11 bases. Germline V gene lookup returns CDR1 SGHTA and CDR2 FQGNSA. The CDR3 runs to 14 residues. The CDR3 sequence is CASSVQGSSYEQYF. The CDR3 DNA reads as TGTGCCAGCAGCGTACAGGGAAGCTCCTACGAGCAGTACTTC. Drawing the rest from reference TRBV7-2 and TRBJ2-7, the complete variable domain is GAGVSQSPSNKVTEKGKDVELRCDPISGHTALYWYRQSLGQGLEFLIYFQGNSAPDKSGLPSDRFSAERTGGSVSTLTIQRTQQEDSAVYLCASSVQGSSYEQYFGPGTRLTVT.

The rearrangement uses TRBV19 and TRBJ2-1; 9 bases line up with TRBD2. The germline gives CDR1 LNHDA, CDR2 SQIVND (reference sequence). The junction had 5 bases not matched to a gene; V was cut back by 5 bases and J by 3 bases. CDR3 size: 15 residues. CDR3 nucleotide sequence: TGTGCCAGTAGTGATAGCGGGGGCCTCTACAATGAGCAGTTCTTC. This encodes CASSDSGGLYNEQFF.

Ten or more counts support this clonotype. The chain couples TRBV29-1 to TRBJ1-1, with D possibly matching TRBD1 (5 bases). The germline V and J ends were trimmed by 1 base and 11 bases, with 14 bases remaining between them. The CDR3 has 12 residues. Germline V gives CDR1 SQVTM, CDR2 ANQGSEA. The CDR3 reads CSVEGGAGYAFF. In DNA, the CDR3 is TGCAGCGTTGAAGGGGGCGCGGGATACGCTTTCTTT.

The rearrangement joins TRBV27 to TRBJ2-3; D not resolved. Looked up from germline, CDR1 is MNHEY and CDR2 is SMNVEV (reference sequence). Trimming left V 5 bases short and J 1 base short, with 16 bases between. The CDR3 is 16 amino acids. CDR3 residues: CASSPSRLWGTDTQYF. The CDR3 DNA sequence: TGTGCCAGCAGTCCGTCCCGTTTATGGGGCACAGATACGCAGTATTTT.

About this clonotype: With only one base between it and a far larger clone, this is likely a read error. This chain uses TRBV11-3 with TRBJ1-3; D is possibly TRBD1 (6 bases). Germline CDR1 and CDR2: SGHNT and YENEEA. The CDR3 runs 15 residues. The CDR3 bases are TGTGCCAGCAGCTTAGACGGGGGGGCTGGAAACGCCATATATTTT. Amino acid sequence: CASSLDGGAGNAIYF.

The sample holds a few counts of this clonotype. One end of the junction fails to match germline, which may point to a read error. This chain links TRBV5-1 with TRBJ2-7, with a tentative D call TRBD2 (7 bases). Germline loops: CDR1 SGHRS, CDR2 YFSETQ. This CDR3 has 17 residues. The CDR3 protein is CASSSRLVRGGSYEQYF. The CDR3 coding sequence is TGTGCCAGCAGCTCCCGTCTTGTAAGGGGGGGGTCCTACGAGCAGTACTTC.

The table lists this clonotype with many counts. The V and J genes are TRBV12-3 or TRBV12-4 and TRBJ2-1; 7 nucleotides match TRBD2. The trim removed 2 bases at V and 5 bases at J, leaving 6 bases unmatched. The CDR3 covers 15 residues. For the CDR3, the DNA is TGTGCCAGCAGTTTAAGAGGGAGCGGGGACAATGAGCAGTTCTTC. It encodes CASSLRGSGDNEQFF.

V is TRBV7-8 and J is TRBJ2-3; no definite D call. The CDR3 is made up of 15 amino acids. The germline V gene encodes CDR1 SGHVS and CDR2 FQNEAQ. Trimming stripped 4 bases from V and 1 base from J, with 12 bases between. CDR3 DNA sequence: TGTGCCAGCAGCTCAGTTAGCAGAGGCACAGATACGCAGTATTTT. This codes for CASSSVSRGTDTQYF. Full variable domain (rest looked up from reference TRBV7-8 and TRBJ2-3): GAGVSQSPRYKVAKRGQDVALRCDPISGHVSLFWYQQALGQGPEFLTYFQNEAQLDKSGLPSDRFFAERPEGSVSTLKIQRTQQEDSAVYLCASSSVSRGTDTQYFGPGTRLTVL.

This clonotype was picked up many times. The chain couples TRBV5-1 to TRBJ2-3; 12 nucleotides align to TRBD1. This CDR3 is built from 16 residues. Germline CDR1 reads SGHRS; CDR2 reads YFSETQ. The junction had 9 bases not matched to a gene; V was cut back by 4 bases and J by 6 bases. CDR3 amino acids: CASSGPGQGARDTQYF. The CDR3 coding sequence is TGCGCCAGCAGCGGACCGGGACAGGGGGCGCGGGATACGCAGTATTTT.

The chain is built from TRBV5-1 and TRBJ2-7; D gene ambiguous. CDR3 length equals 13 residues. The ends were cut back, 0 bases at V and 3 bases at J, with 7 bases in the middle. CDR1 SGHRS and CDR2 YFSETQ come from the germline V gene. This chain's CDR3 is CASSLGNVYEQYF. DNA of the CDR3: TGCGCCAGCAGCTTGGGTAATGTCTACGAGCAGTACTTC.

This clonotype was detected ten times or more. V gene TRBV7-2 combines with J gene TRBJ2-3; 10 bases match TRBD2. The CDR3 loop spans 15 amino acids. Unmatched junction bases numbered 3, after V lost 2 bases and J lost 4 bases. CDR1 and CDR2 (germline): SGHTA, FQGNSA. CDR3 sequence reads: CASSLSSGGADTQYF. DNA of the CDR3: TGTGCCAGCAGCTTATCTAGCGGGGGCGCAGATACGCAGTATTTT.

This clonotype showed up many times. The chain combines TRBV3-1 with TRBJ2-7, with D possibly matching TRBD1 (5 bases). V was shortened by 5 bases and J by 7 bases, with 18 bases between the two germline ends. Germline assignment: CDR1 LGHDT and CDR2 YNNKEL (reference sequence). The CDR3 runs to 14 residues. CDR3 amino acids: CASSRIGAAGEQYF. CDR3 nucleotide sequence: TGTGCCAGCAGCAGGATTGGGGCAGCCGGGGAGCAGTACTTC.

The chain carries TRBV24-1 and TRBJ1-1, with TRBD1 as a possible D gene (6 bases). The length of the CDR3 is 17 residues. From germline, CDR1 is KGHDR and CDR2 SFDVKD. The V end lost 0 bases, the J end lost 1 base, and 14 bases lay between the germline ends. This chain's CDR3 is CATSDLLAGGTNTEAFF. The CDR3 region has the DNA TGTGCCACCAGTGATTTGCTAGCGGGGGGCACGAACACTGAAGCTTTCTTT.

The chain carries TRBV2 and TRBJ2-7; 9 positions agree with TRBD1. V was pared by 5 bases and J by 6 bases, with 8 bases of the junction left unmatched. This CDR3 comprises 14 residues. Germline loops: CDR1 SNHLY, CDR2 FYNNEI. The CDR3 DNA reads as TGTGCCAGCAGTCCCGGGACAGGGACGTTCGAGCAGTACTTC. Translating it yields CASSPGTGTFEQYF.

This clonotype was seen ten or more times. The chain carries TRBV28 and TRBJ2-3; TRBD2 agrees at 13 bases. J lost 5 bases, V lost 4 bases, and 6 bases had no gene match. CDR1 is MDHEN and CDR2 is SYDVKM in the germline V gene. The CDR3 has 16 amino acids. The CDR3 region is CASSSTSGGERDTQYF. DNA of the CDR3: TGTGCCAGCAGTTCAACTAGCGGGGGGGAAAGAGATACGCAGTATTTT.

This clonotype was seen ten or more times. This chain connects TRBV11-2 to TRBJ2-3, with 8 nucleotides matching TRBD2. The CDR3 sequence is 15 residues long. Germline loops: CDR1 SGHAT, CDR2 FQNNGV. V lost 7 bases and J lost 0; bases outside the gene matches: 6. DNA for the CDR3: TGTGCCAGCATTCCCTTAGCGGGGAGCACAGATACGCAGTATTTT. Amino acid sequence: CASIPLAGSTDTQYF.

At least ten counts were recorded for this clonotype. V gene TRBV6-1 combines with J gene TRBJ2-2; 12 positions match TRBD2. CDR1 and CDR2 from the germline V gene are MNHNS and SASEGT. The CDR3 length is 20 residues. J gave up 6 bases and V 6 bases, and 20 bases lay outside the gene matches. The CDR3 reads CASSRDTMSTSGSHPGELFF. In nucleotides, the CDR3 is TGTGCCAGCAGCCGGGACACTATGTCGACTAGCGGGAGCCACCCCGGGGAGCTGTTTTTT.

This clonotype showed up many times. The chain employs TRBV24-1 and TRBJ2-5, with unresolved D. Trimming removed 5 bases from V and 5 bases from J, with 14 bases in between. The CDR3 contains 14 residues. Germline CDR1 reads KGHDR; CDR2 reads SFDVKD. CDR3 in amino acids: CATSVSGYEETQYF. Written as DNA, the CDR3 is TGTGCCACCAGTGTCTCCGGGTATGAGGAGACCCAGTACTTC.

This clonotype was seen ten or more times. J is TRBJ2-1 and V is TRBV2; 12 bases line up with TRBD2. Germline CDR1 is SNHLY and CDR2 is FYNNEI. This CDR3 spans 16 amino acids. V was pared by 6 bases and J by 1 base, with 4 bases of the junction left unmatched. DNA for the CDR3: TGTGCCAGCAGAGCTCTAGCGGGAGGGTCCTACAATGAGCAGTTCTTC. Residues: CASRALAGGSYNEQFF.

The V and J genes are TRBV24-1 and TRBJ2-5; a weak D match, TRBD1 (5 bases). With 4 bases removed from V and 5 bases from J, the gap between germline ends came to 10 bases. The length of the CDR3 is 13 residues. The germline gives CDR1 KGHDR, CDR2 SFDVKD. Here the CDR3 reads CATSETAGETQYF. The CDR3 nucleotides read TGTGCCACCAGTGAGACAGCTGGGGAGACCCAGTACTTC.

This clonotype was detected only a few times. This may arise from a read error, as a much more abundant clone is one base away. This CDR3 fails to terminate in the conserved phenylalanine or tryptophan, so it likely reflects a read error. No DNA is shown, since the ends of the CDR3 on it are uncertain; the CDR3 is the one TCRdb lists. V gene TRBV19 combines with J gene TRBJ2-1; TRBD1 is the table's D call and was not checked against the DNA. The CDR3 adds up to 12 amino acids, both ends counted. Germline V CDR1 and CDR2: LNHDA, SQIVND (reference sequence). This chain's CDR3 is CASSMPQGWKFS.

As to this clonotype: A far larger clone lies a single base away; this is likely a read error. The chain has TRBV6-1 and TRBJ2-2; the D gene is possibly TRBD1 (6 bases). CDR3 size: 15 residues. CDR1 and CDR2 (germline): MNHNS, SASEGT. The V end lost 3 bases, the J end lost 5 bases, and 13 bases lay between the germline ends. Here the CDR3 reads CASSDPTGRTGELFF. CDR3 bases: TGTGCCAGCAGTGATCCAACAGGGCGAACCGGGGAGCTGTTTTTT.